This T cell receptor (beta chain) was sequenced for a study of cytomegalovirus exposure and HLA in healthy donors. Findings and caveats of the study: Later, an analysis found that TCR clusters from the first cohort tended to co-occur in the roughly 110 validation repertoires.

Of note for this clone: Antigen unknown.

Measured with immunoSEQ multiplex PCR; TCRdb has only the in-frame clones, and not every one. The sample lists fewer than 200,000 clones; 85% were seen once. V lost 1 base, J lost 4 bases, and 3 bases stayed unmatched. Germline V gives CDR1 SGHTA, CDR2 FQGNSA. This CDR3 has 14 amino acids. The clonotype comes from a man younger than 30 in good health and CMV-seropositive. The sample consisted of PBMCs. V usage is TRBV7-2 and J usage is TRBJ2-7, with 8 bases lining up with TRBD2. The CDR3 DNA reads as TGTGCCAGCAGCTTAGAGCGGGGGTCGTACGAGCAGTACTTC. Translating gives CASSLERGSYEQYF.